This is a list of T cell receptor beta chains from one sample in a study of CD8 T cells in ankylosing spondylitis. TCRdb reanalysed the 5' RACE reads using MiXCR and keeps one entry per CDR3 protein. The table shows a few hundred thousand distinct CDR3 sequences, with over 9.5% occurring only once. Sequenced sample: blood, either unsorted or a sorted T cell fraction (not recorded which). The origin of the receptors is a male donor with ankylosing spondylitis or in good health (not recorded which). The CDR3 runs from the conserved cysteine through the conserved F or W. D genes are given only for firm matches. Size is stated for part of the rows, as once, few or many counts, or as a class when the clone is expanded.

few | - | TRBJ2-7 | TRBV7-2 | TGTGCCAGCAGCTTGGACTCAGGGGTTTTCTCCTACGAGCAGTACTTC | CASSLDSGVFSYEQYF
many | TRBD2 | TRBJ2-3 | TRBV20-1 | TGCAGTGCTAGGATGGTGGGCGGGGGAAACACAGATACGCAGTATTTT | CSARMVGGGNTDTQYF
many | TRBD2 | TRBJ2-5 | TRBV11-2 | TGTGCCAGCAGCTTAGGGGCTAGCGGGGACCAAGAGACCCAGTACTTC | CASSLGASGDQETQYF
many | - | TRBJ1-1 | TRBV29-1 | TGCAGCGTTGAAGAGGTGAAGAACACTGAAGCTTTCTTT | CSVEEVKNTEAFF
few | - | TRBJ2-5 | TRBV2 | TGTGCCAGCAGTGAAGGCAGACAAGAGACCCAGTACTTC | CASSEGRQETQYF
- | - | TRBJ1-6 | TRBV20-1 | TGCAGTGCGGAGACAGTTTCACCCCTCCACTTT | CSAETVSPLHF
- | TRBD1 | TRBJ2-7 | TRBV19 | TGTGCCAGCCAAACTGGTCCCGGGACAGGGGTCGAGCAGTACTTC | CASQTGPGTGVEQYF
- | TRBD2 | TRBJ2-3 | TRBV5-1 | TGCGCCAGCAGCTGGACTAGCGGGGGGGCCTCAAATACGCAGTATTTT | CASSWTSGGASNTQYF
- | - | TRBJ2-5 | TRBV7-9 | TGTGCCAGCAGCTTAGTGGGGGGGGGCCGAGAGACCCAGTACTTC | CASSLVGGGRETQYF
many | - | TRBJ1-1 | TRBV3-1 | TGTGCCAGCAGCCCTCTCGGGCCCATGAACACTGAAGCTTTCTTT | CASSPLGPMNTEAFF
- | - | TRBJ2-7 | TRBV7-2 | TGTGCCAGCAGCAGGGGTTTGTTAAACGAGCAGTACTTC | CASSRGLLNEQYF
few | TRBD1 | TRBJ2-1 | TRBV5-1 | TGCGCCAGCAGCTTGGGACAGGGCCTCTACAATGAGCAGTTCTTC | CASSLGQGLYNEQFF
many | - | TRBJ2-3 | TRBV5-1 | TGCGCCAGCAGCCCTCTAAAGATCACAGATACGCAGTATTTT | CASSPLKITDTQYF
many | - | TRBJ2-7 | TRBV27 | TGTGCCAGCAGTTTCTCCGGGACACTATATTACGAGCAGTACTTC | CASSFSGTLYYEQYF
- | - | TRBJ2-3 | TRBV7-2 | TGTGCCAGCAGCCCCGGGGGCCCTAGCACAGATACGCAGTATTTT | CASSPGGPSTDTQYF
- | - | TRBJ2-5 | TRBV11-2 | TGTGCCAGCAGCCCTAGGGGCGGTGACACTTACGGGCGGGAGACCCAGTACTTC | CASSPRGGDTYGRETQYF
- | - | TRBJ2-6 | TRBV5-5 | TGTGCCAGCAGCTTGGATGTGTCGGACCCCTCTGGGGCCAACGTCCTGACTTTC | CASSLDVSDPSGANVLTF
many | TRBD2 | TRBJ2-3 | TRBV7-2 | TGTGCCAGCAGCCCCGGGGGGACTACAGATACGCAGTATTTT | CASSPGGTTDTQYF
- | - | TRBJ2-7 | TRBV3-1 | TGTGCCAGCAGCCAAGCCGCCTACGAGCAGTACTTC | CASSQAAYEQYF
many | TRBD1 | TRBJ2-3 | TRBV12-5 | TGTGCTAGTGGTCCGGACAGGGGGCGAGCAGATACGCAGTATTTT | CASGPDRGRADTQYF